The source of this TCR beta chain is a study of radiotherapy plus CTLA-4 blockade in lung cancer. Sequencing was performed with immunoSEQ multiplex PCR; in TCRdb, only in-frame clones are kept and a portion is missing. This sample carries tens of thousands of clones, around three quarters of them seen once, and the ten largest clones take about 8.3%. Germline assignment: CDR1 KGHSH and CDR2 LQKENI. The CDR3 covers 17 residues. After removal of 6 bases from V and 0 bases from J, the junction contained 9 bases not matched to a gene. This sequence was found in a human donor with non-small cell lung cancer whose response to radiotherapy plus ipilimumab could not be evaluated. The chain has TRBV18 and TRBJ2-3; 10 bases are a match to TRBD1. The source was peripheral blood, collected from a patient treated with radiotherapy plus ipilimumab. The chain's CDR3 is CASSRVPGQGSTDTQYF. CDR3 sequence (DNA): TGTGCCAGCTCTCGAGTCCCGGGACAGGGGAGCACAGATACGCAGTATTTT.